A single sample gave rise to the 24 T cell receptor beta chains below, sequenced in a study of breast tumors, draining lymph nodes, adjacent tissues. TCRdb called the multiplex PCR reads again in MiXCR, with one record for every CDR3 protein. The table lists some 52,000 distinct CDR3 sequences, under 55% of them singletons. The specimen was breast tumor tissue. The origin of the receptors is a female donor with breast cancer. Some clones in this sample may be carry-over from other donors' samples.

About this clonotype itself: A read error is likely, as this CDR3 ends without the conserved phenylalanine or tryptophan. The CDR3: CASSDDREHGYTL. The CDR3 DNA reads TGTGCCAGCAGTGACGACAGGGAACATGGCTACACCCTC. The chain links TRBV2 to TRBJ1-2; 7 bases agree with TRBD1. The length of the CDR3 is 13 residues. Germline CDR1 reads SNHLY; CDR2 reads FYNNEI. Germline trimming cut 3 bases from V and 6 bases from J; bases unmatched to any gene: 4.

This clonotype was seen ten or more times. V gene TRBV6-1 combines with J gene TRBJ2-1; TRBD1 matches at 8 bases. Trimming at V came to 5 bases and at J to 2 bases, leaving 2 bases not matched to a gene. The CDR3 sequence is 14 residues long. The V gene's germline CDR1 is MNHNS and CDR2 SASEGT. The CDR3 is CASSPGQAYNEQFF. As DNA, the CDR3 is TGTGCCAGCAGTCCGGGACAGGCCTACAATGAGCAGTTCTTC.

CDR3 DNA sequence: TGTGCCAGCAGCGAGTCGGGGACAGATACGCAGTATTTT. Translation: CASSESGTDTQYF. The V gene is TRBV9, the J gene TRBJ2-3; D may be TRBD2 (5 bases). The germline gives CDR1 SGDLS, CDR2 YYNGEE. The CDR3 consists of 13 residues. Trimming left V 3 bases short and J 3 bases short, with 8 bases between.

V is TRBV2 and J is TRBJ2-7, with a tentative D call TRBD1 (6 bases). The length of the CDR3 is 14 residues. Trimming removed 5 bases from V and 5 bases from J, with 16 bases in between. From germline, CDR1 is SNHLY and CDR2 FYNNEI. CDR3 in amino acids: CASSSNRDPNEQYF. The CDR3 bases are TGTGCCAGCAGTTCTAACAGGGATCCCAACGAGCAGTACTTC.

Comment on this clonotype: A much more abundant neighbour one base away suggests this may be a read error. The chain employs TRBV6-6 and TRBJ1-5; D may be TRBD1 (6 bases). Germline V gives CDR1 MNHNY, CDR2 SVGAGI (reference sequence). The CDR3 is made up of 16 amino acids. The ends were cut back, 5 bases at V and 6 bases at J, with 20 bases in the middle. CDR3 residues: CASSHTPRGGSQPQHF. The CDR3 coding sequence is TGTGCCAGCAGTCACACGCCCAGGGGTGGGAGTCAGCCCCAGCATTTT.

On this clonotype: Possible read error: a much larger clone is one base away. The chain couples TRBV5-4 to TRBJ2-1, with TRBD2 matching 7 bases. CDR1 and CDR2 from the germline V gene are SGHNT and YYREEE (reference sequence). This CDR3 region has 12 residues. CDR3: CASSRDYTEQFF. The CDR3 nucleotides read TGTGCCAGCAGCCGGGACTACACTGAGCAGTTCTTC.

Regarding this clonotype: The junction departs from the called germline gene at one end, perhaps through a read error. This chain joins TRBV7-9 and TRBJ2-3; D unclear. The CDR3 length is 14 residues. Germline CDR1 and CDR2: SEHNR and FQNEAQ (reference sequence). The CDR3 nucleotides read TGTGCCAGCAGTGAAGGCCATGCCACAGATCCGCAGTATTTT. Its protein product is CASSEGHATDPQYF.

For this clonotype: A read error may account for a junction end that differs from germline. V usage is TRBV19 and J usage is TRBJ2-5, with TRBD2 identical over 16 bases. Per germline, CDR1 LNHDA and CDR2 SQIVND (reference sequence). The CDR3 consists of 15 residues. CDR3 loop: CASSSGTSGRESQYF. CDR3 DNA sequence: TGTGCAAGTAGTTCGGGGACTAGCGGGAGGGAGTCCCAGTACTTC.

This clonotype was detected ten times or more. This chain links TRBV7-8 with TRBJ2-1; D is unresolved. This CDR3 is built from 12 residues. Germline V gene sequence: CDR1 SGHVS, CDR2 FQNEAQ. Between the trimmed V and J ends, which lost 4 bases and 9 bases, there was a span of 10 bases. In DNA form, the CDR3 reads TGTGCCAGCAGCTCCCGCGGTGTTGAGCAGTTCTTC. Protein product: CASSSRGVEQFF. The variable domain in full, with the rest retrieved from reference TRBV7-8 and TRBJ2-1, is GAGVSQSPRYKVAKRGQDVALRCDPISGHVSLFWYQQALGQGPEFLTYFQNEAQLDKSGLPSDRFFAERPEGSVSTLKIQRTQQEDSAVYLCASSSRGVEQFFGPGTRLTVL.

This CDR3 is CASSVGQFNVLTF. CDR3 DNA sequence: TGTGCCAGCAGCGTAGGACAGTTCAACGTCCTGACTTTC. The chain has TRBV9 and TRBJ2-6, with a possible D match to TRBD1 (5 bases). The CDR3 covers 13 residues. V dropped 0 bases and J dropped 9 bases, with 7 bases sitting between them. Looked up from germline, CDR1 is SGDLS and CDR2 is YYNGEE.

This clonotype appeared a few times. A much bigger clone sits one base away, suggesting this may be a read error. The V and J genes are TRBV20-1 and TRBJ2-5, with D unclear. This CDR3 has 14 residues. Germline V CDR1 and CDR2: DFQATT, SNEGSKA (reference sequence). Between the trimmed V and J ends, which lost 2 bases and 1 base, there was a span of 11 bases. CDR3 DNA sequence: TGCAGTGCTAGATTACAGAGGTTCCAAGAGACCCAGTACTTC. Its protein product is CSARLQRFQETQYF.

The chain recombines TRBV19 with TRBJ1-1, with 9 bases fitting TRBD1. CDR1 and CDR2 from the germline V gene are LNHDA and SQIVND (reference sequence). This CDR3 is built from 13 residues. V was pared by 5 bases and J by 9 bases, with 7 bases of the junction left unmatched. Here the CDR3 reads CASSGTGRSQAFF. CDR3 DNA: TGTGCCAGTAGTGGGACAGGGCGAAGCCAAGCTTTCTTT.

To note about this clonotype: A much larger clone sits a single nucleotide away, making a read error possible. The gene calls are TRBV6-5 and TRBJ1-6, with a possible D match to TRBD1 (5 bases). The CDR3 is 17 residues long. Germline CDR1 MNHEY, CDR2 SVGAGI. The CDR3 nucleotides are TGTGCCAGCAGTCACTCTAGGGGCCGTACCTATAATTCACCCCTCCACTTT. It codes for CASSHSRGRTYNSPLHF.

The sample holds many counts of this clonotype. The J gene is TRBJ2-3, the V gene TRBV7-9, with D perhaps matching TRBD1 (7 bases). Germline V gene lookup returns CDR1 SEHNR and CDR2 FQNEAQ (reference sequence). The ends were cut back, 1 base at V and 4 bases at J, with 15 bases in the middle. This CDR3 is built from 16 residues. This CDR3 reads CASSLEWQGGADTQYF. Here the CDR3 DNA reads TGTGCCAGCAGCTTAGAATGGCAGGGGGGCGCAGATACGCAGTATTTT.

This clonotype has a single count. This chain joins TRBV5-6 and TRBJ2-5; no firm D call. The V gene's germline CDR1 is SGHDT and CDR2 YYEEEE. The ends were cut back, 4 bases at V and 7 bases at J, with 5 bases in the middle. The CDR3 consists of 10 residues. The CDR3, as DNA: TGTGCCAGCAGCCCAGGGACCCAGTACTTC. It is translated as CASSPGTQYF.

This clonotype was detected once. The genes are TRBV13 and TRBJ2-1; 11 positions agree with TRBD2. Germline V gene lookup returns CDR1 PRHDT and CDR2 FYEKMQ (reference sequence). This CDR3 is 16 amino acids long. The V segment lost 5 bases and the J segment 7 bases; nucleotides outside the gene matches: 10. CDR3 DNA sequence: TGTGCCAGCAGCCCCACTAGCGGGAGAGGTAAAAATGAGCAGTTCTTC. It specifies CASSPTSGRGKNEQFF.

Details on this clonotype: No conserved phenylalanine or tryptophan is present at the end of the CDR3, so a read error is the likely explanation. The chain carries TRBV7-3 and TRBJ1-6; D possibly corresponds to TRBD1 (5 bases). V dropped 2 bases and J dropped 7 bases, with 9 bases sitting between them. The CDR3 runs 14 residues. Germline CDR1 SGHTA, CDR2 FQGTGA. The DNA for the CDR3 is TGTGCCAGCAGCTTAGACGGGGGAAATTCACCCCTCCACCTC. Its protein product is CASSLDGGNSPLHL.

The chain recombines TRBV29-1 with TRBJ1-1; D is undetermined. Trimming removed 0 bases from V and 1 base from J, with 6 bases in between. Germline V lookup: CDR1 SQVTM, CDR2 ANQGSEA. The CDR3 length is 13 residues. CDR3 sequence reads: CSVEEHRNTEAFF. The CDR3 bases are TGCAGCGTTGAAGAGCACCGGAACACTGAAGCTTTCTTT.

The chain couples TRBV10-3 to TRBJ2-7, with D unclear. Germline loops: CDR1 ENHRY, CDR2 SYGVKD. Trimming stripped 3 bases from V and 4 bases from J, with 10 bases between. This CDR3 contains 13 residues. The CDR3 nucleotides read TGTGCCATCAGTGACGGCTTTGGATACGAGCAGTACTTC. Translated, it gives CAISDGFGYEQYF.

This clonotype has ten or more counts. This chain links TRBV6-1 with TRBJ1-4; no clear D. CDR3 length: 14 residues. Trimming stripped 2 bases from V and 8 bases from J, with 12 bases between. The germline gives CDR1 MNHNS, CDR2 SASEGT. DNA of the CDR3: TGTGCCAGCAGTGAATTCGGGGTAGGGGAAAAACTGTTTTTT. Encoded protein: CASSEFGVGEKLFF.

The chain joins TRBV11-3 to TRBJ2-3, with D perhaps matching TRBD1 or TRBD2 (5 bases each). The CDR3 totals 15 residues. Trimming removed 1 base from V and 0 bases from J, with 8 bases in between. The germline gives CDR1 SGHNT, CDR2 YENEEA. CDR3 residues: CASSLGGASTDTQYF. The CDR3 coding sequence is TGTGCCAGCAGCTTAGGAGGGGCTAGCACAGATACGCAGTATTTT.

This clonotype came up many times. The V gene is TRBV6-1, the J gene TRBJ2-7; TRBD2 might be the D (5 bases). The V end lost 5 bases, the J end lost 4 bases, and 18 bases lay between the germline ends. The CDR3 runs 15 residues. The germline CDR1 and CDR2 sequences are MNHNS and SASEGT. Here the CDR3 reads CASSNDRTPPYEQYF. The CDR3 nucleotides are TGTGCCAGCAGTAACGACCGGACTCCCCCGTACGAGCAGTACTTC.

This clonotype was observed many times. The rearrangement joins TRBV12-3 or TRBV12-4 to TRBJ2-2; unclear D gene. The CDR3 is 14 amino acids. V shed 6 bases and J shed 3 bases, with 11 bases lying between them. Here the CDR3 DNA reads TGTGCCAGCAGGGCAAGTGGGTACACCGGGGAGCTGTTTTTT. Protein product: CASRASGYTGELFF.

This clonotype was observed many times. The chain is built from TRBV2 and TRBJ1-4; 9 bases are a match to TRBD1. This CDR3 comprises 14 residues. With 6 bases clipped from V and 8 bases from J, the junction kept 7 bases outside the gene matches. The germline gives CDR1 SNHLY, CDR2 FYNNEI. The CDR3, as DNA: TGTGCCAGCAGCGGACAGGGGATATACGAAAAACTGTTTTTT. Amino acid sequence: CASSGQGIYEKLFF.